Presented here are 5 T cell receptor beta chains from one specimen sequenced in a study of identical twins. MiXCR was run by TCRdb on the 5' RACE reads, yielding one entry per CDR3 protein. The data contain roughly 200,000 distinct CDR3 sequences, 15% to 20% of them seen just once; the ten biggest clones take up around 40%. This sample also belongs to another study, concerning T cells expressing NK-cell markers.

Material: CD8+ T cells sorted from blood. Receptor source: a woman under 30 in good health.

This clonotype was picked up a small number of times. This chain uses TRBV7-2 with TRBJ2-3, with D tentatively TRBD1 (5 bases). CDR3 length equals 16 residues. V lost 1 base and J lost 2, with 13 bases in between. Germline CDR1 reads SGHTA; CDR2 reads FQGNSA. CDR3 in DNA: TGTGCCAGCAGCTTAGGCTTCGACAGTATCACAGATACGCAGTATTTT. This encodes CASSLGFDSITDTQYF.

This clonotype was counted many times. This chain uses TRBV7-9 with TRBJ2-7; unclear D gene. Deletions cut 1 base from V and 5 bases from J, with 6 bases between. This CDR3 region has 12 residues. Germline V gives CDR1 SEHNR, CDR2 FQNEAQ (reference sequence). The CDR3 sequence: CASSLGQDEQYF. The CDR3 nucleotides are TGTGCCAGCAGCTTAGGGCAGGACGAGCAGTACTTC.

The genes are TRBV10-3 and TRBJ2-7; D uncertain. The CDR3 loop spans 13 amino acids. Trimming took 7 bases from V and 9 from J, leaving 19 bases between them. From germline, CDR1 is ENHRY and CDR2 SYGVKD. In DNA form, the CDR3 reads TGTGCCATCACTGCCGATACCGAGAACGGGCAGTACTTC. It specifies CAITADTENGQYF.

The chain is built from TRBV4-3 and TRBJ2-1; D is unresolved. The CDR3 contains 14 residues. Per the germline V gene, CDR1 is LGHNA and CDR2 is YSLEER. V lost 3 bases, J lost 4 bases, and 10 bases lay in between. CDR3 sequence (DNA): TGCGCCAGCAGCCAGACCTTAAGGTACAATGAGCAGTTCTTC. This encodes CASSQTLRYNEQFF.

This clonotype was observed a handful of times. The chain employs TRBV7-9 and TRBJ2-3; tentatively, D is TRBD1 or TRBD2 (6 bases each). Per germline, CDR1 SEHNR and CDR2 FQNEAQ (reference sequence). The CDR3 loop spans 14 amino acids. Trimming stripped 3 bases from V and 1 base from J, with 8 bases between. The CDR3 loop is CASSFRGRTDTQYF. The CDR3 coding sequence is TGTGCCAGCAGCTTCCGGGGGCGCACAGATACGCAGTATTTT.